This TCR beta chain was identified during a study of cytomegalovirus exposure and HLA in healthy donors. In the PCR, 60 Vbeta and 13 Jbeta primers were used. TCRdb's copy holds only in-frame clones and misses some; the assay was immunoSEQ multiplex PCR. The sample comprises 190,000 or so clones, about 80% of which are singletons, and under 0.75% rests with the top ten. Findings and caveats of the study: Reportedly, a later analysis found an Asian-associated ancestry cluster had fewer N-insertions than the approximately 670-donor mean. CMV antigen specificity of a few CMV-associated chains was confirmed in vitro. Analyzed later, association rates of TCRs varied across HLA loci, with DRB1 most and HLA-C fewest.

All donors participated as healthy donors of bone marrow. With respect to this clone: Its target is not known.

The sample was PBMCs. This clonotype was obtained from a boy aged 10-17 years in good health and CMV-seronegative.

The CDR3 loop reads CASSRGQGYSYEQYF. The DNA of the CDR3 is TGTGCCAGCAGTCGCGGACAGGGGTATTCCTACGAGCAGTACTTC. The rearrangement joins TRBV11-3 to TRBJ2-7; 9 bases are a match to TRBD1. V was clipped by 6 bases and J by 1 base; unmatched bases: 7. The CDR3 covers 15 residues. Germline V gene sequence: CDR1 SGHNT, CDR2 YENEEA.